Below, one TCR beta chain is given with its context. Its antigen has not been determined. Within one base of it there is no much larger clone, and no base qualities were kept. Collaborating institutions collected whole blood in K2EDTA tubes following their own protocols. Collaborator samples were shipped for TCRbeta analysis as frozen whole blood, isolated PBMCs, or DNA extracted from either sample type. The immunoSEQ Assay, a bias-controlled multiplex PCR, was used to amplify TCRbeta CDR3 regions from genomic DNA. Regarding the original processing steps: Nucleated cell counts per sample were estimated from amplification of reference gene primers within the assay. To quantify the absolute abundance of each unique TCRbeta CDR3 rearrangement, sequence reads were collapsed and filtered. For each sample, productive Simpson clonality was calculated as the square root of Simpson's diversity index across productive rearrangements. TCRdb retrieved this table from immuneACCESS and kept in-frame rearrangements only. Not all clones are present; in checked studies, unresolved V genes account for under half, and no reason is known for the remainder. The DNA was the basis for D and trimming; V, J and clone size are from that table. A total of 98,000 or so clones appear in this sample, about 86% of them only once. The ten most abundant clones make up approximately 12% of the sample.

The germline ends are 20 bases apart after V is trimmed by 1 base and J by 14 bases. CDR1 is given as LGHDT and CDR2 as YNNKEL, both from the germline V gene (reference sequence). The CDR3 numbers 14 residues from cysteine through phenylalanine. The kept DNA is CDR3 alone, 42 bases in frame from the first base. The sample belongs to a study of blood T cell repertoires in COVID-19 (TCRdb year 2020). Regarding the study in general: Samples from collaborators originated in the United States, Italy and Spain and spanned both the acute and convalescent phases of COVID-19. The material from the prospective study consisted of cDNA or gDNA derived from T cells, B-cell-depleted T cells, or PBMCs. Deeply sampled blood TCRbeta repertoires from subjects exposed to, actively infected with, or recovered from COVID-19 were included in the dataset. The repertoires were made available in a free public database intended to serve as a resource for research on the immune response to SARS-CoV-2. Samples came from the ongoing ImmuneRACE study (first 160 participants) plus 1,254 subjects from 6 global collaborators. Sample metadata almost always included a de-identified subject ID, COVID-19 status, age in years and sex. Where available, HLA class I and class II types were obtained from metadata supplied by the sample provider rather than from assay-based typing.

What the work shows at the level of the full study, not this receptor alone: Clinical and demographic metadata were provided uncurated, with the amount varying by source and participant.

The sequence came from a woman aged 60-75 years in a cohort sampled during active or convalescent COVID-19. Here the chain combines TRBV3-1 (or the pseudogene TRBV3-2) and TRBJ1-2; the D gene is possibly TRBD1, with 6 bases matching. Sequenced sample: peripheral blood. The CDR3 region: CASSQVYRTVPYTF. The DNA sequence is TGTGCCAGCAGCCAAGTGTACCGGACAGTCCCTTATACCTTC.